This T cell receptor beta chain was identified during a study of cytomegalovirus exposure and HLA in healthy donors. Study as a whole: From donors who were HLA-typed, an early data release held 80 million or so unique TCRs. Around 83% of several hundred genotyped donors fell in the Caucasian-associated ancestry cluster.

Concerning this clone: No antigen is known for it.

CDR1 and CDR2 from the germline V gene are MGHDK and SYGVNS. The CDR3 consists of 13 residues. The germline V and J ends were trimmed by 5 bases and 2 bases, with 7 bases remaining between them. Study outcomes and limitations: Indistinguishability led to the exclusion of some V segments, TRBV6-2 and TRBV6-3 included. Reportedly, TCR beta sequences accurately predicted HLA-A and HLA-B alleles in most subjects.

Researchers ran the PCR with 60 Vbeta and 13 Jbeta primers. Using immunoSEQ multiplex PCR, the repertoire was profiled, and TCRdb retains in-frame clones only, with some absent. The repertoire holds 80,000 or so clones, under 80% seen once, with around 24% in the top ten. The receptor was isolated from a man aged 25-40 years in good health and CMV-seropositive. This chain links TRBV25-1 with TRBJ1-5; D gene unclear. Material for sequencing was PBMCs. The CDR3 sequence is CASSSGGNQPQHF. The CDR3 DNA is TGTGCCAGCAGTAGCGGGGGCAATCAGCCCCAGCATTTT.